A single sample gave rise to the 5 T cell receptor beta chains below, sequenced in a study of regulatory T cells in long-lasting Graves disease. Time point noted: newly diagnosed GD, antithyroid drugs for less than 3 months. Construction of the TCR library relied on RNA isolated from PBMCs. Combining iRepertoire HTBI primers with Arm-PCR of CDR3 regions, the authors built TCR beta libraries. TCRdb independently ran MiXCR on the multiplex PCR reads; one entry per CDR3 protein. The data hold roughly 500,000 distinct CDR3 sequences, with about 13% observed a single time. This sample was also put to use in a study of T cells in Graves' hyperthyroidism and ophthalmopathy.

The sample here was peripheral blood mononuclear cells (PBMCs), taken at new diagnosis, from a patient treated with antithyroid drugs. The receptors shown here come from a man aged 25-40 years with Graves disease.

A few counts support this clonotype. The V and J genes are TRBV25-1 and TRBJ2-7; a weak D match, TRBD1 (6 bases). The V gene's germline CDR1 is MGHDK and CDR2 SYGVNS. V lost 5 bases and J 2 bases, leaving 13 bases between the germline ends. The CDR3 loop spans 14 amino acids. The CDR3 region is CASSTRDTAYEQYF. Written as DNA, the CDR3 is TGTGCCAGCAGTACCCGGGACACTGCCTACGAGCAGTACTTC.

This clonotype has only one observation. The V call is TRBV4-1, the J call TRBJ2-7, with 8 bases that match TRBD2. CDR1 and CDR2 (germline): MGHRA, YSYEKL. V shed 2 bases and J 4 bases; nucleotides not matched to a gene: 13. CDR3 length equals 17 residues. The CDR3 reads CASSQRSAGRVSYEQYF. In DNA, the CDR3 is TGCGCCAGCAGCCAAAGGTCGGCCGGGAGGGTGTCATACGAGCAGTACTTC.

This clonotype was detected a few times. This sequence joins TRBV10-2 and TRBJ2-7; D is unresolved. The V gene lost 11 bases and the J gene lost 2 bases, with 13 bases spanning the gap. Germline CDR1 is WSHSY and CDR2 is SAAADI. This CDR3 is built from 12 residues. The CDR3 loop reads CAGSDGAYEQYF. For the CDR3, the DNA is TGCGCCGGCTCGGACGGAGCCTACGAGCAGTACTTC.

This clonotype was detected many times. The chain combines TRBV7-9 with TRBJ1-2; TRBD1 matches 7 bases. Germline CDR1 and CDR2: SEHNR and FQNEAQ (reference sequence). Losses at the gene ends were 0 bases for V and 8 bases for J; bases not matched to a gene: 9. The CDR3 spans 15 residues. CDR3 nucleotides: TGTGCCAGCAGCTTAGCGCAAGGGGGCGCAAAGGGCTACACCTTC. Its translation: CASSLAQGGAKGYTF.

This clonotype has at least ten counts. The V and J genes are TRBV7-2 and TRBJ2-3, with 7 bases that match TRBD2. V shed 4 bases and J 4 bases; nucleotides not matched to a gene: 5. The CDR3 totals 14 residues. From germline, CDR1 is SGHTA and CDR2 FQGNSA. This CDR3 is CASSSERGPDTQYF. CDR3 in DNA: TGTGCCAGCAGCTCGGAGCGGGGACCAGATACGCAGTATTTT.